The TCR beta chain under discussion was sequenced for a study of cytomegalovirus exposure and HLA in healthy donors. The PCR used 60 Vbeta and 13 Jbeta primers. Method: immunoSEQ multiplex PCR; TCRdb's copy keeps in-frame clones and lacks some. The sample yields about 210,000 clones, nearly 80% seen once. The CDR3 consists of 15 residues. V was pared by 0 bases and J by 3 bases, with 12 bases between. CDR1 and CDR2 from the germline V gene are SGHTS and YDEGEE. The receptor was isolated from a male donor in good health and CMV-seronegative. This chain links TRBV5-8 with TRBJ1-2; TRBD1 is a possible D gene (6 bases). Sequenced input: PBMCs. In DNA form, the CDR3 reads TGTGCCAGCAGCTTGGCCGGGCAGGGGTACTATGGCTACACCTTC. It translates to CASSLAGQGYYGYTF. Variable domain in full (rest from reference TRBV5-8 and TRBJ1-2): EAGVTQSPTHLIKTRGQQATLRCSPISGHTSVYWYQQALGLGLQFLLWYDEGEERNRGNFPPRFSGRQFPNYSSELNVNALELEDSALYLCASSLAGQGYYGYTFGSGTRLTVV.